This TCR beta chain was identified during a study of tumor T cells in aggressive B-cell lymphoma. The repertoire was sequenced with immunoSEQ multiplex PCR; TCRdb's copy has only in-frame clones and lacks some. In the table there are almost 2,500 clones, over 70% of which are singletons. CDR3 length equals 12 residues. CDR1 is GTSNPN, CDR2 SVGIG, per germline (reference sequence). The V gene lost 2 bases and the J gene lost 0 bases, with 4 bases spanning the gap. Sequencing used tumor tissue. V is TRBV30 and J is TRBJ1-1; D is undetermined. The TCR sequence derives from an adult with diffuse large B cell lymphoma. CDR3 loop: CAWSSVNTEAFF. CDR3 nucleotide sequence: TGTGCCTGGAGTTCGGTGAACACTGAAGCTTTCTTT.